These 27 T cell receptor beta chains share one sample of origin, sequenced in a study of T cells in Graves' hyperthyroidism and ophthalmopathy. TCR beta CDR3 regions were amplified from RNA. The HTBI set primed first-round TCR CDR3 RT-PCR. TCRdb itself ran the multiplex PCR reads through MiXCR, one entry per CDR3 protein. The table shows approximately 520,000 distinct CDR3 sequences, with around a quarter occurring only once. The sample comprised blood. Receptors were obtained from a woman in her 30s with Graves' ophthalmopathy.

The V call is TRBV6-2 or TRBV6-3, the J call TRBJ1-2; TRBD1 is a possible D gene (6 bases). The CDR3 is 18 residues long. Germline V gene sequence: CDR1 MNHEY, CDR2 SVGEGT. V was shortened by 4 bases and J by 0 bases, with 21 bases between the two germline ends. CDR3 loop: CASSSWTERGSSNYGYTF. The CDR3 DNA reads as TGTGCCAGCAGTTCTTGGACAGAAAGAGGATCCTCTAACTATGGCTACACCTTC.

This clonotype was observed at least ten times. V usage is TRBV5-1 and J usage is TRBJ2-5, with 7 bases lining up with TRBD1. This CDR3 is built from 15 residues. Germline values: CDR1 SGHRS, CDR2 YFSETQ. The junction had 7 bases not matched to a gene; V was cut back by 0 bases and J by 5 bases. CDR3 DNA: TGCGCCAGCAGCTTGGTCCCGACAGGGTTGGAGACCCAGTACTTC. Protein: CASSLVPTGLETQYF.

The chain couples TRBV12-3 or TRBV12-4 to TRBJ1-5; D is perhaps TRBD1 (5 bases). CDR3 length: 14 residues. The V and J ends lost 8 bases and 2 bases respectively, with 13 bases between them. The DNA of the CDR3 is TGTGCCAGCGTTAGGACGGGGGGCAATCAGCCCCAGCATTTT. Translation gives CASVRTGGNQPQHF.

V is TRBV6-2 or TRBV6-3 and J is TRBJ1-3; maybe TRBD1 (5 bases). The germline V gene has CDR1 MNHEY and CDR2 SVGEGT. CDR3 size: 18 residues. Trimming took off 6 bases at V and 0 bases at J, with 21 bases between the two ends. CDR3 loop: CASSPYWDFPSSGNTIYF. The CDR3 DNA sequence: TGTGCCAGCAGCCCTTATTGGGACTTCCCGAGCTCTGGAAACACCATATATTTT.

The chain joins TRBV27 to TRBJ2-7; 7 bases fit TRBD1. The germline V gene encodes CDR1 MNHEY and CDR2 SMNVEV (reference sequence). The CDR3 extends over 15 amino acids. Trimming cost V 5 bases and J 0 bases; bases outside gene matches: 7. The CDR3 spells CASSARQGFSYEQYF. CDR3 nucleotides: TGTGCCAGCAGTGCTAGACAGGGATTCTCCTACGAGCAGTACTTC.

This clonotype has only one observation. The CDR3 coding sequence is TGTGCCAGCAGCCGATTCCGGGATTTGTACTTC. Amino acid sequence: CASSRFRDLYF. The chain combines TRBV12-3 or TRBV12-4 with TRBJ2-7, with D possibly being TRBD2 (5 bases). The ends were cut back, 6 bases at V and 12 bases at J, with 15 bases in the middle. This CDR3 comprises 11 residues.

This clonotype has at least ten counts. The rearrangement links TRBV5-1 to TRBJ1-2, with D hard to call. Germline V lookup: CDR1 SGHRS, CDR2 YFSETQ. CDR3 length: 12 amino acids. Deletions cut 5 bases from V and 7 bases from J, with 12 bases between. This CDR3 is CASRGSNGGYTF. CDR3 in DNA: TGCGCCAGCAGAGGGTCCAACGGTGGCTACACCTTC.

The sample holds many counts of this clonotype. The chain uses TRBV12-3 or TRBV12-4 and TRBJ1-5; 9 bases are a match to TRBD1. The CDR3 runs 14 residues. V was clipped by 6 bases and J by 5 bases; unmatched bases: 5. The CDR3 region is CASRGDRAYQPQHF. CDR3 coding DNA: TGTGCCAGCAGGGGGGACAGGGCCTATCAGCCCCAGCATTTT.

In this sample, this clonotype turned up many times. The rearrangement uses TRBV27 and TRBJ2-2; D is undetermined. The CDR3 loop spans 12 amino acids. Germline lookup yields CDR1 MNHEY and CDR2 SMNVEV (reference sequence). The V gene lost 3 bases and the J gene lost 8 bases, with 7 bases spanning the gap. This CDR3 reads CASSLAEGELFF. The CDR3 DNA reads TGTGCCAGCAGTTTGGCGGAGGGGGAGCTGTTTTTT.

Ten or more counts support this clonotype. This rearrangement joins TRBV6-1 to TRBJ2-2; D possibly matches TRBD1 or TRBD2 (5 bases each). With 10 bases removed from V and 13 bases from J, the gap between germline ends came to 16 bases. CDR3 length: 11 residues. The germline CDR1 and CDR2 sequences are MNHNS and SASEGT. The CDR3: CAIWEGERLFF. CDR3 nucleotide sequence: TGTGCCATCTGGGAAGGGGAGCGGCTGTTTTTT.

The chain recombines TRBV7-2 with TRBJ2-5; D gene uncertain. The V and J ends lost 4 bases and 4 bases respectively, with 16 bases between them. This CDR3 spans 15 amino acids. CDR1 SGHTA and CDR2 FQGNSA come from the germline V gene. CDR3 in DNA: TGTGCCAGCAGCTATCGATCTACGGTGGGAGAGACCCAGTACTTC. It translates to CASSYRSTVGETQYF.

This clonotype turned up a few times. This sequence joins TRBV6-4 and TRBJ2-2; D uncertain. CDR3 length equals 14 residues. The germline V gene encodes CDR1 MRHNA and CDR2 SNTAGT. V was trimmed by 7 bases and J by 6 bases, leaving 15 bases between them. The CDR3 region has the DNA TGTGCCAGCACCCCACGGAGAGAGGCCGGGGAGCTGTTTTTT. The encoded protein is CASTPRREAGELFF.

At least ten counts were recorded for this clonotype. The rearrangement links TRBV12-3 or TRBV12-4 to TRBJ1-5, with TRBD1 identical over 9 bases. Germline trimming cut 4 bases from V and 0 bases from J; bases unmatched to any gene: 7. The CDR3 totals 17 residues. CDR3 in amino acids: CASSSSDRGNSNQPQHF. Here the CDR3 DNA reads TGTGCCAGCAGTTCCTCGGACAGGGGTAATAGCAATCAGCCCCAGCATTTT.

The V gene is TRBV6-1, the J gene TRBJ1-1; D not certain. The CDR3 consists of 14 residues. Germline V lookup: CDR1 MNHNS, CDR2 SASEGT. V was clipped by 3 bases and J by 0 bases, with 8 bases between them. The CDR3 loop reads CASSELHLNTEAFF. In DNA form, the CDR3 reads TGTGCCAGCAGTGAGCTACACCTGAACACTGAAGCTTTCTTT.

This clonotype was observed a few times. The CDR3 protein is CAWNRESLVGYTF. In DNA form, the CDR3 reads TGTGCCTGGAATCGCGAATCTTTGGTTGGCTACACCTTC. V is TRBV30 and J is TRBJ1-2, with D unresolved. The germline V gene encodes CDR1 GTSNPN and CDR2 SVGIG (reference sequence). V lost 4 bases and J 7 bases, leaving 16 bases between the germline ends. This CDR3 contains 13 residues.

This clonotype was recorded many times. The rearrangement uses TRBV20-1 and TRBJ1-5; D uncertain. CDR1 is DFQATT and CDR2 is SNEGSKA in the germline V gene (reference sequence). The ends were cut back, 0 bases at V and 3 bases at J, with 9 bases in the middle. This CDR3 is 14 amino acids long. The CDR3 DNA sequence: TGCAGTGCTAGAGATCTAGGGTACAATCAGCCCCAGCATTTT. It yields the protein CSARDLGYNQPQHF.

There are a few counts of this clonotype. This chain links TRBV20-1 with TRBJ2-7; no firm D call. V lost 3 bases to trimming and J lost 0 bases, with 6 bases between them. This CDR3 is built from 12 residues. Germline lookup yields CDR1 DFQATT and CDR2 SNEGSKA (reference sequence). In DNA, the CDR3 is TGCAGTGCTAGTGACACCTCCTACGAGCAGTACTTC. Its translation is CSASDTSYEQYF.

The chain uses TRBV9 and TRBJ1-1; 9 bases agree with TRBD1. The CDR3 runs 19 residues. The junction had 21 bases not matched to a gene; V was cut back by 6 bases and J by 3 bases. The germline V gene encodes CDR1 SGDLS and CDR2 YYNGEE. CDR3 region: CASTMISYNRDRDHTEAFF. The CDR3 DNA follows: TGTGCCAGCACCATGATAAGCTACAACCGGGACAGGGACCACACTGAAGCTTTCTTT.

The chain carries TRBV28 and TRBJ2-2, with 8 bases aligning to TRBD2. The CDR3 has 16 amino acids. The germline V gene encodes CDR1 MDHEN and CDR2 SYDVKM. After removal of 6 bases from V and 6 bases from J, the junction contained 12 bases not matched to a gene. The CDR3 DNA is TGTGCCAGCAGATATACCCGGGAGGGGCGGGCCGGGGAGCTGTTTTTT. This translates into CASRYTREGRAGELFF.

In its sample, this clonotype was seen many times. This chain uses TRBV6-1 with TRBJ1-1; maybe TRBD1 (5 bases). The CDR3 length is 16 residues. V was pared by 5 bases and J by 1 base, with 17 bases between. Germline CDR1 and CDR2: MNHNS and SASEGT. The CDR3 spells CASSRYRPTQNTEAFF. The CDR3 DNA follows: TGTGCCAGCAGTCGCTACAGGCCTACCCAGAACACTGAAGCTTTCTTT.

In its sample, this clonotype was seen many times. The chain recombines TRBV28 with TRBJ1-1, with D possibly TRBD1 on 5 matching bases. The CDR3 has 16 amino acids. The V and J ends lost 3 bases and 4 bases respectively, with 18 bases between them. Germline V gene sequence: CDR1 MDHEN, CDR2 SYDVKM. Here the CDR3 reads CASSLRFIGGGTEAFF. The DNA for the CDR3 is TGTGCCAGCAGTTTGAGGTTTATCGGGGGAGGCACTGAAGCTTTCTTT.

Many counts were recorded for this clonotype. This sequence joins TRBV20-1 and TRBJ2-5; possibly TRBD2 for D (5 bases). The CDR3 extends over 13 amino acids. V lost 6 bases and J 0 bases, leaving 11 bases between the germline ends. Per the germline V gene, CDR1 is DFQATT and CDR2 is SNEGSKA (reference sequence). This CDR3 reads CSAPGLNQETQYF. CDR3 sequence (DNA): TGCAGTGCACCCGGACTGAACCAAGAGACCCAGTACTTC.

The table lists this clonotype with many counts. The genes are TRBV28 and TRBJ2-7; D remains unclear. The V end was cut by 6 bases, the J end by 0 bases, with 15 bases between. The CDR3 has 15 residues. CDR1 is MDHEN, CDR2 SYDVKM, per germline. The CDR3 is CASRSQLLSSYEQYF. CDR3 nucleotides: TGTGCCAGCAGATCTCAACTTCTCAGCTCCTACGAGCAGTACTTC.

To note about this clonotype: A much larger clonotype is one base distant, so this may be a read error. V and J are TRBV30 and TRBJ1-1, with TRBD1 matching over 7 bases. Germline-derived CDR1 and CDR2 are GTSNPN and SVGIG (reference sequence). CDR3 length equals 16 residues. CDR3 nucleotides: TGTGCCTGGAGTGTAAGGAGGGGGCAGGTGAACACTGAAGCTTGCTTT. Amino acid sequence: CAWSVRRGQVNTEACF. Full variable domain (outside the CDR3, taken from reference TRBV30 and TRBJ1-1): SQTIHQWPATLVQPVGSPLSLECTVEGTSNPNLYWYRQAAGRGLQLLFYSVGIGQISSEVPQNLSASRPQDRQFILSSKKLLLSDSGFYLCAWSVRRGQVNTEACFGQGTRLTVV.

Worth noting for this clonotype: A much bigger clone sits one base away, suggesting this may be a read error. The chain recombines TRBV6-1 with TRBJ1-2, with 11 bases identical to TRBD1. V was pared by 8 bases and J by 5 bases, with 4 bases of the junction left unmatched. Germline V lookup: CDR1 MNHNS, CDR2 SASEGT. The CDR3 has 13 amino acids. CDR3 region: CASLGQGAYGYTF. Here the CDR3 DNA reads TGTGCCAGCCTTGGACAGGGGGCTTATGGCTACACCTTC.

This clonotype was recorded many times. The chain couples TRBV6-2 or TRBV6-3 to TRBJ1-5; TRBD1 matches at 9 bases. Germline CDR1 and CDR2: MNHEY and SVGEGT. The CDR3 consists of 13 residues. V was pared by 9 bases and J by 6 bases, with 6 bases of the junction left unmatched. In nucleotides, the CDR3 is TGTGCCAGTACAGGGGGCGTCGTTCAGCCCCAGCATTTT. This translates into CASTGGVVQPQHF.

This clonotype was seen repeatedly, ten times or more. CDR3 protein: CSAIRTGWGFNTEAFF. CDR3 coding DNA: TGCAGTGCTATTCGGACAGGGTGGGGTTTCAACACTGAAGCTTTCTTT. The rearrangement joins TRBV20-1 to TRBJ1-1; 8 nucleotides align to TRBD1. With V trimmed by 4 bases and J by 2 bases, 12 bases remained unmatched. The CDR3 runs 16 residues. Germline loops: CDR1 DFQATT, CDR2 SNEGSKA (reference sequence).